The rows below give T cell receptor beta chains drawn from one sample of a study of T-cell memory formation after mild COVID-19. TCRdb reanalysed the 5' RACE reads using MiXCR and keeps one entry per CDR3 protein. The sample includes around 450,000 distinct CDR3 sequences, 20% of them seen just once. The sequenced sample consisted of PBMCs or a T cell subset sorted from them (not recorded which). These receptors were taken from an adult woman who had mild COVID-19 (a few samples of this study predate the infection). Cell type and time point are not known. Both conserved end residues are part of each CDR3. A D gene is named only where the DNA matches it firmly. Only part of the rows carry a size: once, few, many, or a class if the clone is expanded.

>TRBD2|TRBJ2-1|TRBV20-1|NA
CSARGAGVYNEQFF
TGCAGTGCTAGGGGAGCGGGAGTGTACAATGAGCAGTTCTTC
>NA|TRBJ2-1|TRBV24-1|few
CATSDGTSYNEQFF
TGTGCCACCAGTGACGGGACGTCCTACAATGAGCAGTTCTTC
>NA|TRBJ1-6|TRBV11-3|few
CASSNNSPLHF
TGTGCCAGCAGTAATAATTCACCCCTCCACTTT
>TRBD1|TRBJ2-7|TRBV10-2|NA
CASSKPGQSYEQYF
TGCGCCAGCAGCAAACCGGGACAGTCCTACGAGCAGTACTTC
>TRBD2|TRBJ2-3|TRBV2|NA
CALHSGGTWVDTQYF
TGTGCCCTTCACAGCGGGGGGACATGGGTAGATACGCAGTATTTT
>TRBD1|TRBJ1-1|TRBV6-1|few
CASRGQGARTEAFF
TGTGCCAGCAGAGGACAGGGGGCTAGAACTGAAGCTTTCTTT
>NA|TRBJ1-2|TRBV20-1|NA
CSADLIGVASYTF
TGCAGTGCTGATTTGATAGGGGTCGCAAGCTACACCTTC
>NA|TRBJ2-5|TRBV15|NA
CATSPTKQGTQYF
TGTGCCACCAGCCCCACCAAGCAAGGGACCCAGTACTTC
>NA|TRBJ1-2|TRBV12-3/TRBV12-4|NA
CASSRVYGYTF
TGTGCCAGCAGTCGGGTGTACGGCTACACCTTC
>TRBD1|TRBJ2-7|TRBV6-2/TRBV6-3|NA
CASSRGTGVYF
TGTGCCAGCAGCCGAGGGACAGGGGTGTACTTC
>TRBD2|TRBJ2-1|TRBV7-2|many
CASSPKLAGGPNEQFF
TGTGCCAGCAGCCCAAAGCTAGCGGGGGGCCCCAATGAGCAGTTCTTC
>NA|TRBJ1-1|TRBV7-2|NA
CASSSPDRYTEAFF
TGTGCCAGCAGCTCACCAGATAGGTACACTGAAGCTTTCTTT
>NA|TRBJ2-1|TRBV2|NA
CASRNRAGPYNEQFF
TGTGCCAGCAGAAACAGGGCTGGGCCCTACAATGAGCAGTTCTTC
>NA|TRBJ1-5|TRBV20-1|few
CSARAGGGNQPQHF
TGCAGTGCTAGGGCGGGGGGTGGCAATCAGCCCCAGCATTTT
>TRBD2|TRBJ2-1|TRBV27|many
CASSDTSGSLFYNEQFF
TGTGCCAGCAGTGATACTAGCGGGAGCCTCTTTTACAATGAGCAGTTCTTC
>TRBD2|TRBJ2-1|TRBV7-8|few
CASGGHRTSGPMEQFF
TGTGCCAGCGGGGGACATCGGACTAGCGGACCGATGGAGCAGTTCTTC
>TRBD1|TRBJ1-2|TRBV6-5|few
CASRRQGNGYTF
TGTGCCAGCAGGAGACAGGGGAATGGCTACACCTTC
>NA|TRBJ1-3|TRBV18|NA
CASSPAQGSSSGNTIYF
TGTGCCAGCTCACCGGCTCAGGGCTCCAGCTCTGGAAACACCATATATTTT
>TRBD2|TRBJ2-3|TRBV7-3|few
CASSFGRATDTQYF
TGTGCCAGCAGCTTTGGGAGGGCCACAGATACGCAGTATTTT
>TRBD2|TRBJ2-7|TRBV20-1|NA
CSADPGTSGISYEQYF
TGCAGTGCTGATCCCGGGACTAGCGGGATATCGTACGAGCAGTACTTC
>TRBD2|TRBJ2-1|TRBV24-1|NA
CATSDFPAGNNEQFF
TGTGCCACCAGTGATTTTCCAGCGGGGAACAATGAGCAGTTCTTC
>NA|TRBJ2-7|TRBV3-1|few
CASSHGTQSYEQYF
TGTGCCAGCAGCCATGGGACGCAGTCCTACGAGCAGTACTTC
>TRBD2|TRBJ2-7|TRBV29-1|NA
CSVGGSLGYEQYF
TGCAGCGTTGGCGGGAGTCTTGGGTACGAGCAGTACTTC
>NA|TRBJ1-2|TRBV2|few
CASRGPTTNYGYTF
TGTGCCAGCAGGGGCCCTACCACCAACTATGGCTACACCTTC
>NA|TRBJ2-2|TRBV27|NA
CASSLFQAGELFF
TGTGCCAGCAGTTTGTTCCAGGCCGGGGAGCTGTTTTTT
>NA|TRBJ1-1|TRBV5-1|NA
CASSWGPENTEAFF
TGCGCCAGCAGCTGGGGCCCGGAGAACACTGAAGCTTTCTTT
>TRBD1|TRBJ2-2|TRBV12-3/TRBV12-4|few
CASAGTGGDSEAGELFF
TGTGCCAGCGCGGGGACAGGGGGCGATTCTGAGGCCGGGGAGCTGTTTTTT
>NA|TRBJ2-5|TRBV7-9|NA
CASSFRQGRGETQYF
TGTGCCAGCAGCTTCCGGCAGGGGAGAGGGGAGACCCAGTACTTC
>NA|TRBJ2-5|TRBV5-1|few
CASSQEVWETQYF
TGCGCCAGCAGTCAAGAGGTTTGGGAGACCCAGTACTTC
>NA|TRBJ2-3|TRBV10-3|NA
CAISAGGSSTDTQYF
TGTGCCATCAGTGCCGGGGGCTCTAGCACAGATACGCAGTATTTT
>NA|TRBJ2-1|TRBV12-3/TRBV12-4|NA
CASSFIGQGIEQFF
TGTGCCAGCAGTTTTATAGGCCAGGGGATTGAGCAGTTCTTC
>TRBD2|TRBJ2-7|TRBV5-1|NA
CASRGLAGSYEQYF
TGCGCCAGCAGGGGACTAGCGGGATCCTACGAGCAGTACTTC
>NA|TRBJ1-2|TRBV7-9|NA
CASSLGLENYGYTF
TGTGCCAGCAGCTTAGGCCTCGAGAACTATGGCTACACCTTC
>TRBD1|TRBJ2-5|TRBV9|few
CASSVAGGLGETQYF
TGTGCCAGCAGCGTGGCAGGGGGCCTAGGAGAGACCCAGTACTTC
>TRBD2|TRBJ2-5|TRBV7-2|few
CASGGRGFQETQYF
TGTGCCAGCGGGGGGAGGGGATTCCAAGAGACCCAGTACTTC